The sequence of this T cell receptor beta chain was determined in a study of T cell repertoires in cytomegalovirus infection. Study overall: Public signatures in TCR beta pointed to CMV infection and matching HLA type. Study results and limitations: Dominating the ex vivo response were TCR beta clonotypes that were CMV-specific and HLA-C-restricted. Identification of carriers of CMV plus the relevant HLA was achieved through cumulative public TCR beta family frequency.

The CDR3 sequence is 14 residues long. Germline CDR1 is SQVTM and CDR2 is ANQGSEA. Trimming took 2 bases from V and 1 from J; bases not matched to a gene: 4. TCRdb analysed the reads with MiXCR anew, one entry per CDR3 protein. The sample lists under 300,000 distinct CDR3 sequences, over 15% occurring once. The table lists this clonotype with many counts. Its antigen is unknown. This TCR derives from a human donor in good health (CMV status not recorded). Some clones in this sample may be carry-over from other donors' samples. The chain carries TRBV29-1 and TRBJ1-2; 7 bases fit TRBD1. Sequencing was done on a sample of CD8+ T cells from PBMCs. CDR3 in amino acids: CSVENRGGNYGYTF. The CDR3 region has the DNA TGCAGCGTTGAAAACAGGGGCGGTAACTATGGCTACACCTTC.